The sequence of this TCR beta chain was determined in a study of CD8+CD57+ T cells in acquired aplastic anemia. Study-level information: Yields of DNA that came from sorted CD4+ and CD8+ cells averaged roughly 3.2 ug.

Study results and limitations: Patients and healthy controls showed no significant CD8+ Simpson's diversity difference.

On this clonotype: Its target is not known.

V lost 0 bases to trimming and J lost 5 bases, with 10 bases between them. The CDR3 has 15 amino acids. Germline values: CDR1 MNHEY, CDR2 SMNVEV (reference sequence). Genomic DNA served as template for TCR beta VDJ and CDR3 profiling. TCRdb analysed the reads with MiXCR anew, one entry per CDR3 protein. In the table there are 250,000 to 300,000 distinct CDR3 sequences, 55% to 60% of which are singletons. The chain couples TRBV27 to TRBJ1-4; a weak D match, TRBD1 (5 bases). The receptor was isolated from a human donor with severe aplastic anemia or a healthy control (not recorded which). Sequencing was carried out using sorted CD4+, CD8+, or CD8+CD57+ T cells (not recorded which) from PBMCs. CDR3 in amino acids: CASSLSQGPNEKLFF. The CDR3 DNA follows: TGTGCCAGCAGTTTATCTCAGGGTCCCAATGAAAAACTGTTTTTT.